Listed below are T cell receptor beta chains from one sample, sequenced in a study of T cells after yellow fever vaccination. TCRdb reanalysed the 5' RACE reads using MiXCR and keeps one entry per CDR3 protein. The table shows about 310,000 distinct CDR3 sequences, with around 3.6% occurring only once. The source material was PBMCs, sampled on the day of the yellow fever booster vaccination. These receptors were obtained from a man younger than 35 who received the YFV17D yellow fever vaccine. The CDR3 runs from the conserved cysteine through the conserved F or W. The order of the fields is clone size, V gene, J gene, D gene, CDR3 DNA, CDR3 protein. D genes are given only for firm matches. Not all rows give a size; the values are once, few, many and, for expanded clones, a class.

many	TRBV7-9	TRBJ2-1	TRBD2	TGTGCCAGCAGCTTAGTCCCTAGCGGGGTTGATGAGCAGTTCTTC	CASSLVPSGVDEQFF
many	TRBV7-2	TRBJ2-5	-	TGTGCCAGCAGCTTAGTTTCAGGGTGGGTTGTAAGAGAGACCCAGTACTTC	CASSLVSGWVVRETQYF
many	TRBV5-1	TRBJ2-1	TRBD2	TGCGCCAGCAGCTTTAGCGGGGGGAGCTCAAATGAGCAGTTCTTC	CASSFSGGSSNEQFF
-	TRBV30	TRBJ1-2	-	TGTGCCTGGAGTCGGGACGGCTATGGCTACACCTTC	CAWSRDGYGYTF
many	TRBV5-1	TRBJ1-1	-	TGCGCCAGCAGGCCCCGTTCGGGGGTGAACACTGAAGCTTTCTTT	CASRPRSGVNTEAFF
many	TRBV12-3/TRBV12-4	TRBJ2-2	-	TGTGCCAGCAGATCCAACACCGGGGAGCTGTTTTTT	CASRSNTGELFF
many	TRBV7-6	TRBJ2-3	TRBD2	TGTGCCAGCAGCTTAGGGATAGCGGGGACTAGCACAGATACGCAGTATTTT	CASSLGIAGTSTDTQYF
-	TRBV24-1	TRBJ2-5	TRBD1	TGTGCCACCAGCCCCGGGACAGGAAAAGAGACCCAGTACTTC	CATSPGTGKETQYF
many	TRBV20-1	TRBJ2-5	TRBD2	TGCAGTGCTAGAGATCGACTAGCGGAGCAGACCCAGTACTTC	CSARDRLAEQTQYF
many	TRBV20-1	TRBJ2-1	-	TGCAGTGCTGAATTGTGGCCGAGGATCTATGAGCAGTTCTTC	CSAELWPRIYEQFF
-	TRBV4-3	TRBJ1-1	TRBD1	TGCGCCAGCAGCCAAGATGGATTGGGCGGCAGGGGGGACACTGAAGCTTTCTTT	CASSQDGLGGRGDTEAFF
many	TRBV5-1	TRBJ1-2	-	TGCGCCAGCAGCTCGGAGGGGTCCCTCTATGGCTACACCTTC	CASSSEGSLYGYTF
many	TRBV6-2/TRBV6-3	TRBJ2-7	-	TGTGCCAGCAGCCGTGCTTCTGGGCGAATTTGGGACGAGCAGTACTTC	CASSRASGRIWDEQYF
few	TRBV10-3	TRBJ1-2	TRBD1	TGTGCCACCTTCGATGGACAGGGGCGACTAAATGGCTACACCTTC	CATFDGQGRLNGYTF
few	TRBV28	TRBJ2-3	TRBD1	TGTGCCAGCAGCCAATTTCGGTGGGGACAGGGCACAGATACGCAGTATTTT	CASSQFRWGQGTDTQYF
-	TRBV20-1	TRBJ1-6	-	TGCAGTGCTAGTTCTGGTAATTCACCCCTCCACTTT	CSASSGNSPLHF
many	TRBV4-3	TRBJ2-5	TRBD2	TGCGCCAGCAGCCAAGTTCCACCGGGACTAGCGGGGGGTCCCGAAGAGACCCAGTACTTC	CASSQVPPGLAGGPEETQYF
many	TRBV18	TRBJ1-2	-	TGTGCCAGCTCACCACGAGACTATGGCTACACCTTC	CASSPRDYGYTF
many	TRBV5-4	TRBJ2-3	-	TGTGCCTGGCGTAGCGCGGACGACACAGATACGCAGTATTTT	CAWRSADDTDTQYF
many	TRBV6-5	TRBJ2-3	TRBD2	TGTGCCAGCAGTTATTGGCTAGCGGGGCCCACAGATACGCAGTATTTT	CASSYWLAGPTDTQYF
-	TRBV4-2	TRBJ2-3	TRBD2	TGTGCCAGCAGCCCCCGGACTAGCGGTCCTGTAGATACGCAGTATTTT	CASSPRTSGPVDTQYF
many	TRBV12-3/TRBV12-4	TRBJ1-1	-	TGTGCCAGCAAGGAGCAGGGTTTCAACACTGAAGCTTTCTTT	CASKEQGFNTEAFF
-	TRBV24-1	TRBJ2-3	-	TGTGCCACCAGTGATTCGGGGAGCGGATACACAGATACGCAGTATTTT	CATSDSGSGYTDTQYF
few	TRBV12-3/TRBV12-4	TRBJ1-3	TRBD1	TGTGCCAGCAGTCCCGGGACAGGGATAGCTGGAAACACCATATATTTT	CASSPGTGIAGNTIYF
-	TRBV7-2	TRBJ1-6	-	TGTGCCAGCAGCCTAGGGTTGTCACCCCTCCACTTT	CASSLGLSPLHF
-	TRBV6-5	TRBJ2-3	-	TGTGCCAGCAGTTACTCGACGGTCAGGCTCACAGATACGCAGTATTTT	CASSYSTVRLTDTQYF
many	TRBV6-5	TRBJ2-1	-	TGTGCCAGCAGCCCCGGGGGCCCTTCGAATGAGCAGTTCTTC	CASSPGGPSNEQFF
many	TRBV20-1	TRBJ1-2	-	TGCAGTGCTCCAGGGCCGCTTCGCTATGGCTACACCTTC	CSAPGPLRYGYTF
many	TRBV4-1	TRBJ1-5	TRBD1	TGCGCCAGCAGCCAAGAAGGCGACAGGGAGGATCAGCCCCAGCATTTT	CASSQEGDREDQPQHF
many	TRBV6-2/TRBV6-3	TRBJ1-5	-	TGTGCCCTCACAGGACTCGGCAATCAGCCCCAGCATTTT	CALTGLGNQPQHF
few	TRBV4-2	TRBJ2-5	TRBD1	TGTGCCAGCAGCCAAGTCCTCGGGACAGGGCAAGAGACCCAGTACTTC	CASSQVLGTGQETQYF
-	TRBV20-1	TRBJ1-1	-	TGCAGTGCTAGATCCCTAGGGACAAAGAACACTGAAGCTTTCTTT	CSARSLGTKNTEAFF
-	TRBV5-1	TRBJ2-3	-	TGCGCCAGCCGTCCTAGCGTGACTCCAGCTGATACGCAGTATTTT	CASRPSVTPADTQYF
few	TRBV11-2	TRBJ2-1	TRBD1	TGTGCCAGCAGCATCGGACAGGGCGGTGAGCAGTTCTTC	CASSIGQGGEQFF
-	TRBV28	TRBJ2-2	-	TGTGCCAGCGGCTTGACAGGCTGGACGACCGGGGAGCTGTTTTTT	CASGLTGWTTGELFF
many	TRBV2	TRBJ1-1	-	TGTGCCAGCAGTGAGGGGGTTAACACTGAAGCTTTCTTT	CASSEGVNTEAFF
many	TRBV12-3/TRBV12-4	TRBJ1-3	-	TGTGCCAGCATTCCACAGGGTGCAGGAAACACCATATATTTT	CASIPQGAGNTIYF
-	TRBV23-1	TRBJ2-1	TRBD1	TGCGCCAGCCATCGACGGGACAGGGACCTTTACAATGAGCAGTTCTTC	CASHRRDRDLYNEQFF
few	TRBV24-1	TRBJ2-7	TRBD2	TGTGCCTCCGTCCTCCGTGCCAGCGGGGGAATCTTCAACTCCTACGAGCAGTACTTC	CASVLRASGGIFNSYEQYF
-	TRBV9	TRBJ1-6	-	TGTGCCAGCAGTCAGGCGCTAGGATCACCCCTCCACTTT	CASSQALGSPLHF
few	TRBV10-3	TRBJ1-6	-	TGTGCCATCAAGGCCCCCTGGGATAATTCACCCCTCCACTTT	CAIKAPWDNSPLHF
-	TRBV5-5	TRBJ1-3	-	TGTGCCAGCAGCTTGTCTGCCGGAAACACCATATATTTT	CASSLSAGNTIYF
many	TRBV12-3/TRBV12-4	TRBJ1-2	-	TGTGCCAGCAGCAGGGGATGGGTTAACTATGGCTACACCTTC	CASSRGWVNYGYTF
-	TRBV20-1	TRBJ2-3	TRBD2	TGCAGTGCTAGAGTCCCGGGGGGACCCATAGATACGCAGTATTTT	CSARVPGGPIDTQYF
many	TRBV15	TRBJ2-1	-	TGTGCCACCAGCAGAGATCAGGCCTCATTATACAATGAGCAGTTCTTC	CATSRDQASLYNEQFF
few	TRBV18	TRBJ1-6	-	TGTGCCAGCTCTCCTGGAGAGGCAGCCAACACATCACCCCTCCACTTT	CASSPGEAANTSPLHF
-	TRBV10-1	TRBJ2-2	-	TGCGCCAGCTCCATTGGGGACACCGGGGAGCTGTTTTTT	CASSIGDTGELFF
-	TRBV5-1	TRBJ1-2	-	TGCGCCAGCAGCTCGACACTTGGCTACACCTTC	CASSSTLGYTF